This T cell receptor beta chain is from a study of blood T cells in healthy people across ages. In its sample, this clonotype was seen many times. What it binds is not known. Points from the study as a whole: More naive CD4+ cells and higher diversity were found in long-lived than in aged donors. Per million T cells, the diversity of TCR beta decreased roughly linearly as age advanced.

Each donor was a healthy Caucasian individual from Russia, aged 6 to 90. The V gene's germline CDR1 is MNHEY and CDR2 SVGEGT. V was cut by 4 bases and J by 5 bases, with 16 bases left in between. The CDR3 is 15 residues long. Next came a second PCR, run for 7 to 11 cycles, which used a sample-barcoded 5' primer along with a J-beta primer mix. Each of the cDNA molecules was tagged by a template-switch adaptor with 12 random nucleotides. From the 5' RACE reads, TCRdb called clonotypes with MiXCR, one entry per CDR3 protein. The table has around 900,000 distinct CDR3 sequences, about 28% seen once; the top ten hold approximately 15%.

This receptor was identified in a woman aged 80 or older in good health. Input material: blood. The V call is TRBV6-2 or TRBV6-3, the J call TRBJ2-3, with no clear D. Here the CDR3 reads CASSSERLMGDTQYF. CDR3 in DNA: TGTGCCAGCAGTTCGGAACGCCTAATGGGAGATACGCAGTATTTT.